The clone carrying this T cell receptor (beta chain) was observed many times. What it binds is not known. Combining iRepertoire HTBI primers with Arm-PCR of CDR3 regions, the authors built TCR beta libraries. Each CDR3 protein is one row after TCRdb ran MiXCR on the multiplex PCR reads. The profile shows 350,000 to 400,000 distinct CDR3 sequences, around 15% of them singletons. The sample originates from a study of regulatory T cells in long-lasting Graves disease. CDR1 is DFQATT and CDR2 is SNEGSKA in the germline V gene (reference sequence). CDR3 length: 14 amino acids. V was trimmed by 3 bases and J by 2 bases, leaving 12 bases between them. General study points: Persistent cases favored TRBV28, TRBJ1-2 and TRBJ2-5.

Time point noted: newly diagnosed GD, antithyroid drugs for less than 3 months. Making the TCR library involved RNA that had been extracted from PBMCs. The same specimen was also included in a second study, on T cells in Graves' hyperthyroidism and ophthalmopathy. This second study says: Hyperthyroidism of Graves' type that showed no ophthalmopathy progression within 18 months was stable. The HTBI primer set drove a first-round RT-PCR of the TCR CDR3. Researchers report that a 13 V-J model separated ophthalmopathy from stable hyperthyroidism.

The chain recombines TRBV20-1 with TRBJ2-3; D ambiguous. The clonotype comes from a woman between 18 and 30 years old with Graves disease. The sequencing here drew on peripheral blood mononuclear cells (PBMCs), taken at new diagnosis, from a patient treated with antithyroid drugs. CDR3 bases: TGCAGTGCTAGGAACCCCAGGTCCACAGATACGCAGTATTTT. Its translation: CSARNPRSTDTQYF.